Shown below are 29 T cell receptor beta chains from a single sample sequenced in a study of vaccination and CD4 T cells after COVID-19. Sample treatment: 10-day PBMC culture with coronavirus spike peptide pools or control peptides (ViraFEST assay). Sequenced with the Oncomine TCR Beta short-read assay was DNA taken from cultured CD4+ T cells. TCRdb called the PCR reads again in MiXCR, with one record for every CDR3 protein. The repertoire consists of just under 20,000 distinct CDR3 sequences, with roughly 44% occurring once and the leading ten covering approximately 12%. No antigens are known for them. The specimen sequenced was cultured CD4+ T cells from blood. These receptors were taken from a human donor with COVID-19.

The chain combines TRBV25-1 with TRBJ1-2; D remains ambiguous. There are 15 residues in the CDR3. Trimming took off 5 bases at V and 1 base at J, with 14 bases between the two ends. The V gene's germline CDR1 is MGHDK and CDR2 SYGVNS. The CDR3 sequence is CASSPRTPVNYGYTF. The CDR3 region has the DNA TGTGCCAGCAGTCCCCGTACCCCGGTTAACTATGGCTACACCTTC.

The V call is TRBV12-3 or TRBV12-4, the J call TRBJ2-4; TRBD2 aligns across 7 bases. The V and J ends lost 1 base and 8 bases, in that order; junction bases with no gene match: 8. The CDR3 has 15 amino acids. The CDR3 bases are TGTGCCAGCAGTTTAGTTGGGGAGGGTTGGGACATTCAGTACTTC. Protein: CASSLVGEGWDIQYF.

The chain carries TRBV6-2 or TRBV6-3 and TRBJ2-7; unclear D gene. CDR1 MNHEY and CDR2 SVGEGT come from the germline V gene. V was pared by 0 bases and J by 2 bases, with 5 bases between. This CDR3 spans 13 amino acids. The CDR3 here is CASSYSGAYEQYF. The CDR3 DNA reads TGTGCCAGCAGTTACTCGGGTGCCTACGAGCAGTACTTC.

The genes are TRBV11-3 and TRBJ2-5; 10 bases are a match to TRBD2. Germline lookup yields CDR1 SGHNT and CDR2 YENEEA. This CDR3 is 17 amino acids long. Trimming cost V 5 bases and J 6 bases; bases outside gene matches: 15. The CDR3 DNA reads TGTGCCAGCAGCACCGGGACTAGCGCCGGATCCCGGCAGACCCAGTACTTC. This gives the protein CASSTGTSAGSRQTQYF.

This chain uses TRBV6-1 with TRBJ2-1; the match to TRBD2 covers 9 bases. V lost 6 bases, J lost 6 bases, and 12 bases stayed unmatched. Germline V CDR1 and CDR2: MNHNS, SASEGT. The CDR3 length is 16 residues. This chain's CDR3 is CASSPQRRGGLNEQFF. The CDR3 DNA reads TGTGCCAGCAGCCCACAACGGCGGGGGGGCCTCAATGAGCAGTTCTTC.

In its sample, this clonotype was seen a few times. The chain couples TRBV27 to TRBJ1-2, with a possible D match to TRBD1 (5 bases). Germline V gene lookup returns CDR1 MNHEY and CDR2 SMNVEV (reference sequence). The CDR3 is 14 amino acids. The germline V and J ends were trimmed by 5 bases and 8 bases, with 18 bases remaining between them. For the CDR3, the DNA is TGTGCCAGCAGTCCGGAGACAGTGTCGCAAGGCTACACCTTC. Residues: CASSPETVSQGYTF.

The chain recombines TRBV7-8 with TRBJ1-5; no clear D. The CDR3 loop spans 13 amino acids. Trimming cost V 5 bases and J 4 bases, with 9 bases left between them. CDR1 and CDR2 from the germline V gene are SGHVS and FQNEAQ. The CDR3 DNA follows: TGTGCCAGCAGCGAAAACCTGAATCAGCCCCAGCATTTT. Protein: CASSENLNQPQHF.

The chain couples TRBV28 to TRBJ2-7; 8 bases map to TRBD2. Germline CDR1 reads MDHEN; CDR2 reads SYDVKM. With V trimmed by 3 bases and J by 0 bases, 10 bases remained unmatched. The CDR3 is 17 residues long. The CDR3 loop reads CASSFPGLAGHSYEQYF. The DNA of the CDR3 is TGTGCCAGCAGTTTCCCGGGGCTAGCGGGTCACTCCTACGAGCAGTACTTC.

The V gene is TRBV7-3, the J gene TRBJ1-2; 9 bases align to TRBD1. V dropped 5 bases and J dropped 8; count of bases not matched to a gene: 12. This CDR3 spans 15 amino acids. Germline V gives CDR1 SGHTA, CDR2 FQGTGA. In DNA form, the CDR3 reads TGTGCCAGCAGCCCCCGACCGGGACAGGGAGGGGGCTACACCTTC. Its translation: CASSPRPGQGGGYTF. The full variable domain, its missing parts supplied by reference TRBV7-3 and TRBJ1-2, is GAGVSQTPSNKVTEKGKYVELRCDPISGHTALYWYRQSLGQGPEFLIYFQGTGAADDSGLPNDRFFAVRPEGSVSTLKIQRTERGDSAVYLCASSPRPGQGGGYTFGSGTRLTVV.

V is TRBV6-1 and J is TRBJ2-1, with TRBD1 identical over 10 bases. The J segment lost 4 bases and the V segment lost 6 bases, leaving 3 bases of the junction unmatched. The CDR3 is 14 residues long. The V gene's germline CDR1 is MNHNS and CDR2 SASEGT. CDR3 bases: TGTGCCAGCAGAGGGACAGGGGATTACAATGAGCAGTTCTTC. It codes for CASRGTGDYNEQFF.

This sequence joins TRBV6-5 and TRBJ1-2; D is undetermined. V shed 4 bases and J shed 1 base, with 4 bases lying between them. This CDR3 has 12 amino acids. The germline gives CDR1 MNHEY, CDR2 SVGAGI. CDR3 in amino acids: CASSWGNYGYTF. The CDR3 region has the DNA TGTGCCAGCAGTTGGGGTAACTATGGCTACACCTTC.

The table lists this clonotype with a count of one. The chain is built from TRBV11-2 and TRBJ1-1; D is unresolved. The CDR3 runs 16 residues. CDR1 is SGHAT and CDR2 is FQNNGV in the germline V gene. Trimming pared 8 bases from V and 2 bases from J, leaving 21 bases between. CDR3 DNA: TGTGCCAGCTCCAGGCGGGCCCCGTTATTTAACACTGAAGCTTTCTTT. The encoded protein is CASSRRAPLFNTEAFF.

The CDR3 sequence is CSATPGRPTEAFF. CDR3 DNA sequence: TGCAGTGCTACCCCGGGCCGCCCCACTGAAGCTTTCTTT. V and J are TRBV20-1 and TRBJ1-1; D gene ambiguous. This CDR3 comprises 13 residues. Per the germline V gene, CDR1 is DFQATT and CDR2 is SNEGSKA (reference sequence). The V and J ends lost 4 bases and 4 bases respectively, with 13 bases between them.

This clonotype was counted once. CDR3 sequence (DNA): TGTGCCAGCAGTCTCAGCTATCCCACAGATACGCAGTATTTT. It is translated as CASSLSYPTDTQYF. The chain links TRBV6-1 to TRBJ2-3, with unresolved D. From germline, CDR1 is MNHNS and CDR2 SASEGT. Trimming removed 5 bases from V and 2 bases from J, with 11 bases in between. The CDR3 spans 14 residues.

This chain joins TRBV29-1 and TRBJ2-7, with D unclear. CDR3 size: 13 residues. V dropped 5 bases and J dropped 2 bases, with 13 bases sitting between them. In germline, CDR1 is SQVTM, CDR2 ANQGSEA. The CDR3 spells CSVSSAYTYEQYF. CDR3 in DNA: TGCAGCGTTTCGTCAGCGTATACCTACGAGCAGTACTTC.

The V and J genes are TRBV5-1 and TRBJ1-1; 8 positions agree with TRBD1. CDR3 length: 13 residues. Germline CDR1 SGHRS, CDR2 YFSETQ. V shed 3 bases and J 6 bases; nucleotides not matched to a gene: 4. The CDR3 here is CASSSGQGPEAFF. CDR3 DNA: TGCGCCAGCAGCTCCGGACAGGGTCCTGAAGCTTTCTTT.

This chain joins TRBV5-4 and TRBJ2-3; 13 bases align to TRBD2. After removal of 5 bases from V and 8 bases from J, the junction contained 8 bases not matched to a gene. Germline CDR1 is SGHNT and CDR2 is YYREEE (reference sequence). The CDR3 is 15 amino acids. The CDR3 region is CASRPTSGGAGTQYF. The CDR3 DNA is TGTGCCAGCAGACCCACTAGCGGGGGGGCCGGTACGCAGTATTTT. The full variable domain, its missing parts supplied by reference TRBV5-4 and TRBJ2-3, is ETGVTQSPTHLIKTRGQQVTLRCSSQSGHNTVSWYQQALGQGPQFIFQYYREEENGRGNFPPRFSGLQFPNYSSELNVNALELDDSALYLCASRPTSGGAGTQYFGPGTRLTVL.

The V gene is TRBV7-9, the J gene TRBJ2-7, with 10 bases aligning to TRBD2. With 7 bases clipped from V and 3 bases from J, the junction kept 12 bases outside the gene matches. The CDR3 is 16 amino acids. CDR1 and CDR2 (germline): SEHNR, FQNEAQ (reference sequence). In nucleotides, the CDR3 is TGTGCCAGCAACCCCGGTGATAGCGGGGGGCTCTACGAGCAGTACTTC. Its translation is CASNPGDSGGLYEQYF.

The chain links TRBV2 to TRBJ1-4; TRBD1 agrees at 7 bases. CDR3 length: 14 amino acids. With 9 bases clipped from V and 3 bases from J, the junction kept 7 bases outside the gene matches. In germline, CDR1 is SNHLY, CDR2 FYNNEI. The CDR3 DNA is TGTGCCAGAGCTGAGGGGGCGGCTAATGAAAAACTGTTTTTT. Translating gives CARAEGAANEKLFF.

The chain recombines TRBV19 with TRBJ2-2; D is possibly TRBD1 (5 bases). This CDR3 region has 15 residues. Trimming left V 5 bases short and J 4 bases short, with 14 bases between. The germline gives CDR1 LNHDA, CDR2 SQIVND (reference sequence). The CDR3 loop is CASSPQGDGTGELFF. CDR3 bases: TGTGCCAGTAGTCCCCAGGGTGACGGCACCGGGGAGCTGTTTTTT.

J is TRBJ2-3 and V is TRBV19, with no clear D. Per germline, CDR1 LNHDA and CDR2 SQIVND (reference sequence). The V end was cut by 3 bases, the J end by 2 bases, with 6 bases between. The CDR3 sequence is 13 residues long. The DNA for the CDR3 is TGTGCCAGTAGTATGGAGCCCACAGATACGCAGTATTTT. Residues: CASSMEPTDTQYF.

This chain connects TRBV14 to TRBJ2-7, with D tentatively TRBD1 (5 bases). Deletions cut 2 bases from V and 5 bases from J, with 25 bases between. This CDR3 has 18 amino acids. In germline, CDR1 is SGHDN, CDR2 FVKESK. CDR3 bases: TGTGCCAGCAGCCAAAGGACGATAAAAGTCACAGGCGTCCACGAGCAGTACTTC. Translating it yields CASSQRTIKVTGVHEQYF.

The V call is TRBV15, the J call TRBJ2-1; the D is unclear. The CDR3 consists of 12 residues. Trimming took 1 base from V and 8 from J, leaving 6 bases between them. Germline V gene lookup returns CDR1 LNHNV and CDR2 YYDKDF (reference sequence). CDR3 region: CATSRGRDEQFF. CDR3 sequence (DNA): TGTGCCACCAGCAGAGGAAGGGATGAGCAGTTCTTC. Complete variable domain (other parts from reference TRBV15 and TRBJ2-1): DAMVIQNPRYQVTQFGKPVTLSCSQTLNHNVMYWYQQKSSQAPKLLFHYYDKDFNNEADTPDNFQSRRPNTSFCFLDIRSPGLGDTAMYLCATSRGRDEQFFGPGTRLTVL.

The gene calls are TRBV6-1 and TRBJ1-5, with D unclear. Between the trimmed V and J ends, which lost 10 bases and 0 bases, there was a span of 13 bases. Looked up from germline, CDR1 is MNHNS and CDR2 is SASEGT. The CDR3 has 14 amino acids. The CDR3 bases are TGTGCCATTTCGGACGGGCTTAGCAATCAGCCCCAGCATTTT. Protein sequence: CAISDGLSNQPQHF.

This clonotype was picked up a small number of times. V is TRBV19 and J is TRBJ2-3, with no clear D. The CDR3 contains 15 residues. The germline V and J ends were trimmed by 2 bases and 1 base, with 10 bases remaining between them. Germline CDR1 is LNHDA and CDR2 is SQIVND (reference sequence). CDR3 nucleotide sequence: TGTGCCAGTAGTATATCGGCCTACCGCACAGATACGCAGTATTTT. Residues: CASSISAYRTDTQYF.

A remark on this clonotype: Given a much more abundant clone one base away, this may be a read error. This sequence joins TRBV10-1 and TRBJ2-1; D is perhaps TRBD1 (6 bases). CDR1 WNHNN and CDR2 SYGVQD come from the germline V gene (reference sequence). Trimming removed 11 bases at V and 10 bases at J, with 18 bases between. This CDR3 spans 12 amino acids. The CDR3 nucleotides are TGCGCCGGTCGGGACAATCAAAAGGAGCAGTTCTTC. This gives the protein CAGRDNQKEQFF.

The rearrangement links TRBV6-5 to TRBJ1-2; possibly TRBD1 for D (5 bases). Trimming removed 2 bases at V and 4 bases at J, with 26 bases between. Germline V lookup: CDR1 MNHEY, CDR2 SVGAGI. The CDR3 totals 19 residues. CDR3 region: CASSYRTGGVYPSSYGYTF. The CDR3 DNA reads TGTGCCAGCAGTTACCGTACAGGAGGGGTCTATCCCTCTTCCTATGGCTACACCTTC.

The table lists this clonotype with a few counts. The chain recombines TRBV7-2 with TRBJ1-5; D is ambiguous. The CDR3 extends over 17 amino acids. Germline V lookup: CDR1 SGHTA, CDR2 FQGNSA. The ends were cut back, 6 bases at V and 3 bases at J, with 21 bases in the middle. In nucleotides, the CDR3 is TGTGCCAGCAGTTTCCGAGGGAGGGCTGACGACAATCAGCCCCAGCATTTT. Its protein is CASSFRGRADDNQPQHF. Complete variable domain (other parts from reference TRBV7-2 and TRBJ1-5): GAGVSQSPSNKVTEKGKDVELRCDPISGHTALYWYRQSLGQGLEFLIYFQGNSAPDKSGLPSDRFSAERTGGSVSTLTIQRTQQEDSAVYLCASSFRGRADDNQPQHFGDGTRLSIL.

V and J are TRBV5-5 and TRBJ1-1; no definite D call. V dropped 0 bases and J dropped 4 bases, with 13 bases sitting between them. Germline assignment: CDR1 SGHKS and CDR2 YYEKEE (reference sequence). This CDR3 contains 15 residues. This chain's CDR3 is CASSLEGGKGTEAFF. DNA for the CDR3: TGTGCCAGCAGCTTGGAAGGAGGTAAGGGCACTGAAGCTTTCTTT. Full variable domain (rest looked up from reference TRBV5-5 and TRBJ1-1): DAGVTQSPTHLIKTRGQQVTLRCSPISGHKSVSWYQQVLGQGPQFIFQYYEKEERGRGNFPDRFSARQFPNYSSELNVNALLLGDSALYLCASSLEGGKGTEAFFGQGTRLTVV.